The sequence of this TCR beta chain was determined in a study of metastatic and nonmetastatic thyroid tumors. None of the patients had undergone any treatment ahead of thyroid surgery. Germline V lookup: CDR1 SGHAT, CDR2 FQDESV (reference sequence). Germline trimming cut 5 bases from V and 6 bases from J; bases unmatched to any gene: 6. The CDR3 consists of 16 residues. MiXCR was used by TCRdb to re-call the PCR reads. The sample contains 4,900 or so clones, about 32% of which appear only once. The rearrangement links TRBV11-1 to TRBJ2-2; TRBD2 matches 13 bases. This TCR derives from a female donor with papillary thyroid cancer or a benign thyroid nodule (not recorded which). Some clones in this sample may be carry-over from other donors' samples. Specimen: adjacent normal tissue. CDR3 sequence reads: CASSDGLAGVPGELFF. CDR3 DNA: TGTGCCAGCAGCGACGGACTAGCGGGAGTGCCCGGGGAGCTGTTTTTT.